A single sample gave rise to the 25 T cell receptor beta chains below, sequenced in a study of technical replicates of blood from a few donors. Produced via immunoSEQ multiplex PCR; TCRdb's table is partial and in-frame only. Of 56,000 or so clones in the sample, around 96% were seen once. The sequencing sample was made of PBMCs. Every receptor here comes from a human donor in good health. Some clones in this sample may be carry-over from other donors' samples.

The rearrangement joins TRBV11-2 to TRBJ2-1; TRBD2 aligns across 7 bases. The CDR3 is 17 amino acids. Germline CDR1 is SGHAT and CDR2 is FQNNGV. J gave up 4 bases and V 6 bases, and 15 bases lay outside the gene matches. The CDR3 here is CASSPTGGLRYYNEQFF. Here the CDR3 DNA reads TGTGCCAGCAGTCCGACGGGGGGACTCAGATATTACAATGAGCAGTTCTTC.

The rearrangement links TRBV5-1 to TRBJ2-3; 9 nucleotides agree with TRBD1. J was trimmed by 0 bases and V by 3 bases; bases with no gene match: 2. Germline CDR1 and CDR2: SGHRS and YFSETQ. The CDR3 has 15 amino acids. The CDR3 here is CASSSDRGSTDTQYF. CDR3 sequence (DNA): TGCGCCAGCAGCTCGGACAGGGGCAGCACAGATACGCAGTATTTT.

The chain links TRBV5-1 to TRBJ2-2, with a possible D match to TRBD2 (6 bases). V gave up 4 bases and J gave up 4 bases, with 11 bases separating them. The V gene's germline CDR1 is SGHRS and CDR2 YFSETQ. The CDR3 totals 14 residues. The chain's CDR3 is CASSPGAGTGELFF. The DNA for the CDR3 is TGCGCCAGCAGCCCGGGAGCTGGCACCGGGGAGCTGTTTTTT.

The chain is built from TRBV6-5 and TRBJ2-3; D is perhaps TRBD2 (6 bases). The CDR3 is 15 residues long. Germline V lookup: CDR1 MNHEY, CDR2 SVGAGI. V was cut by 4 bases and J by 3 bases, with 14 bases left in between. The CDR3 is CASSSDLGGTDTQYF. CDR3 nucleotides: TGTGCCAGCAGTTCGGACCTGGGGGGAACAGATACGCAGTATTTT.

The rearrangement joins TRBV7-6 to TRBJ2-1, with TRBD2 identical over 8 bases. The CDR3 spans 18 residues. The V gene end was trimmed by 5 bases and the J gene end by 0 bases; junction bases not matched to a gene: 12. Germline V lookup: CDR1 SGHVS, CDR2 FNYEAQ. The CDR3 nucleotides read TGTGCCAGCAGCCCTATAGTTAGCGGGACCTCCTCCTACAATGAGCAGTTCTTC. This codes for CASSPIVSGTSSYNEQFF.

V and J are TRBV2 and TRBJ2-3; TRBD2 aligns across 12 bases. V gave up 5 bases and J gave up 0 bases; unmatched junction bases: 6. CDR1 SNHLY and CDR2 FYNNEI come from the germline V gene. The CDR3 spans 17 residues. CDR3 in amino acids: CASSQKGTSGSTDTQYF. CDR3 sequence (DNA): TGTGCCAGCAGTCAAAAAGGGACTAGCGGGAGCACAGATACGCAGTATTTT.

The CDR3 is CSVLRTDPRDYGYTF. The CDR3 DNA sequence: TGCAGCGTTCTCCGGACAGACCCAAGGGACTATGGCTACACCTTC. The gene calls are TRBV29-1 and TRBJ1-2; a weak D match, TRBD1 (6 bases). The CDR3 has 15 amino acids. Trimming shortened V by 5 bases and J by 3 bases, and 19 bases separated the two germline ends. Germline CDR1 and CDR2: SQVTM and ANQGSEA. The variable domain in full, with the rest retrieved from reference TRBV29-1 and TRBJ1-2, is SAVISQKPSRDICQRGTSLTIQCQVDSQVTMMFWYRQQPGQSLTLIATANQGSEATYESGFVIDKFPISRPNLTFSTLTVSNMSPEDSSIYLCSVLRTDPRDYGYTFGSGTRLTVV.

The chain uses TRBV5-5 and TRBJ1-6; D not resolved. V lost 4 bases, J lost 7 bases, and 12 bases lay in between. Germline V gives CDR1 SGHKS, CDR2 YYEKEE (reference sequence). The CDR3 length is 14 residues. The CDR3 DNA is TGTGCCAGCAGCGGAAACTACGGGAATTCACCCCTCCACTTT. It translates to CASSGNYGNSPLHF. Full variable domain (remainder filled in from reference TRBV5-5 and TRBJ1-6): DAGVTQSPTHLIKTRGQQVTLRCSPISGHKSVSWYQQVLGQGPQFIFQYYEKEERGRGNFPDRFSARQFPNYSSELNVNALLLGDSALYLCASSGNYGNSPLHFGNGTRLTVT.

The J gene is TRBJ2-2, the V gene TRBV18; D possibly corresponds to TRBD2 (6 bases). The CDR3 is 15 residues long. CDR1 is KGHSH, CDR2 LQKENI, per germline. V was shortened by 2 bases and J by 4 bases, with 11 bases between the two germline ends. The CDR3 coding sequence is TGTGCCAGCTCACCAAACGGGAGAGGCACCGGGGAGCTGTTTTTT. The encoded protein is CASSPNGRGTGELFF.

The gene calls are TRBV7-7 and TRBJ2-5; 9 bases match TRBD2. CDR1 and CDR2 from the germline V gene are SSHAT and FNYEAQ (reference sequence). V lost 3 bases and J lost 5; bases outside the gene matches: 4. The CDR3 consists of 14 residues. In nucleotides, the CDR3 is TGTGCCAGCAGCTTTAGCGGGAGCGTTGAGACCCAGTACTTC. This codes for CASSFSGSVETQYF.

V and J are TRBV30 and TRBJ1-2; 9 bases map to TRBD1. The CDR3 sequence is 14 residues long. The V and J ends lost 3 bases and 6 bases, in that order; junction bases with no gene match: 8. The V gene's germline CDR1 is GTSNPN and CDR2 SVGIG (reference sequence). This CDR3 reads CAWSQDRGKNGYTF. CDR3 DNA: TGTGCCTGGAGCCAGGACAGGGGAAAGAATGGCTACACCTTC.

This chain connects TRBV5-6 to TRBJ1-2; D might be TRBD1 (6 bases). V lost 6 bases, J lost 2 bases, and 14 bases lay in between. There are 14 residues in the CDR3. Germline CDR1 is SGHDT and CDR2 is YYEEEE. The CDR3 here is CASTTADRNYGYTF. The CDR3 DNA reads as TGTGCCAGCACCACGGCGGACAGAAACTATGGCTACACCTTC.

V usage is TRBV28 and J usage is TRBJ1-4; 9 bases match TRBD1. CDR1 and CDR2 from the germline V gene are MDHEN and SYDVKM. The J segment lost 10 bases and the V segment lost 6 bases, leaving 9 bases of the junction unmatched. CDR3 length: 14 amino acids. In DNA, the CDR3 is TGTGCCAGCAGCGAAGGGACAGGGCGGGCAAAACTGTTTTTT. Translation gives CASSEGTGRAKLFF.

This rearrangement joins TRBV6-5 to TRBJ1-5; 7 nucleotides line up with TRBD1. CDR3 size: 14 residues. V was pared by 6 bases and J by 3 bases, with 5 bases of the junction left unmatched. Germline CDR1 and CDR2: MNHEY and SVGAGI. The CDR3 sequence is CASRRDSLNQPQHF. In DNA form, the CDR3 reads TGTGCCAGCAGACGGGACAGCCTCAATCAGCCCCAGCATTTT.

The V gene is TRBV15, the J gene TRBJ2-7, with TRBD1 identical over 8 bases. V gave up 0 bases and J gave up 4 bases; unmatched junction bases: 5. CDR3 length: 15 amino acids. Germline loops: CDR1 LNHNV, CDR2 YYDKDF (reference sequence). CDR3 nucleotides: TGTGCCACCAGCAGAGACCGGCAGGGGGCTTACGAGCAGTACTTC. Its translation is CATSRDRQGAYEQYF.

This chain uses TRBV7-2 with TRBJ1-2; D is unclear. Germline CDR1 is SGHTA and CDR2 is FQGNSA. V lost 1 base and J lost 0, with 9 bases in between. The CDR3 contains 15 residues. The CDR3 DNA sequence: TGTGCCAGCAGCTTAGATCGCCAGGCTAACTATGGCTACACCTTC. Its translation is CASSLDRQANYGYTF.

The chain joins TRBV10-3 to TRBJ1-2, with 9 bases fitting TRBD1. The V segment lost 11 bases and the J segment 6 bases; nucleotides outside the gene matches: 16. Germline assignment: CDR1 ENHRY and CDR2 SYGVKD. CDR3 length: 15 amino acids. The chain's CDR3 is CAAGQGKTTFDGYTF. The CDR3 DNA is TGTGCCGCGGGACAGGGCAAAACCACCTTTGATGGCTACACCTTC.

This clone is a singleton in its sample. The chain links TRBV5-1 to TRBJ1-2, with D possibly being TRBD1 (6 bases). Looked up from germline, CDR1 is SGHRS and CDR2 is YFSETQ. Between the trimmed V and J ends, which lost 2 bases and 3 bases, there was a span of 8 bases. This CDR3 region has 13 residues. In DNA, the CDR3 is TGCGCCAGCAGCTTAAAGGGGGACTATGGCTACACCTTC. Its translation is CASSLKGDYGYTF.

The chain has TRBV2 and TRBJ2-7; no firm D call. The CDR3 consists of 12 residues. Trimming removed 8 bases at V and 5 bases at J, with 13 bases between. Germline CDR1 and CDR2: SNHLY and FYNNEI. Here the CDR3 reads CASGPELNEQYF. CDR3 nucleotide sequence: TGTGCCAGCGGGCCAGAGCTAAACGAGCAGTACTTC.

The chain combines TRBV27 with TRBJ1-2, with 8 bases that match TRBD1. CDR1 and CDR2 (germline): MNHEY, SMNVEV (reference sequence). CDR3 size: 15 residues. V lost 3 bases to trimming and J lost 12 bases; unmatched junction nucleotides: 15. The CDR3: CASSFFPNRGQGHTF. CDR3 sequence (DNA): TGTGCCAGCAGTTTTTTCCCCAATCGCGGACAGGGACACACCTTC.

The J gene is TRBJ2-3, the V gene TRBV5-8; 8 bases are a match to TRBD2. CDR3 length: 16 amino acids. Germline CDR1 and CDR2: SGHTS and YDEGEE. V gave up 3 bases and J gave up 2 bases; unmatched junction bases: 8. As DNA, the CDR3 is TGTGCCAGCAGCTCGCGACTAGCGTGGACCACAGATACGCAGTATTTT. The encoded protein is CASSSRLAWTTDTQYF.

V and J are TRBV5-6 and TRBJ1-2; maybe TRBD1 (5 bases). The CDR3 covers 13 residues. Germline lookup yields CDR1 SGHDT and CDR2 YYEEEE. Trimming pared 5 bases from V and 6 bases from J, leaving 14 bases between. This CDR3 is CASSRGLTDGYTF. For the CDR3, the DNA is TGTGCCAGCAGTAGGGGACTTACCGATGGCTACACCTTC.

The rearrangement joins TRBV5-8 to TRBJ2-3; 9 nucleotides agree with TRBD2. Unmatched junction bases numbered 14, after V lost 5 bases and J lost 4 bases. This CDR3 is 17 amino acids long. The germline gives CDR1 SGHTS, CDR2 YDEGEE. The CDR3 protein is CASSSAGTSRGADTQYF. The CDR3 nucleotides read TGTGCCAGCAGTTCGGCCGGGACTAGCAGAGGGGCAGATACGCAGTATTTT.

The V call is TRBV9, the J call TRBJ1-3; D not resolved. With 4 bases removed from V and 5 bases from J, the gap between germline ends came to 10 bases. The CDR3 totals 13 residues. The germline V gene encodes CDR1 SGDLS and CDR2 YYNGEE. CDR3 sequence reads: CASSTDWRNTIYF. The CDR3 DNA reads TGTGCCAGCAGCACGGACTGGCGAAACACCATATATTTT.

The CDR3 nucleotides read TGTGCCTACCGACAGGGCAACAACGAGCAGTACTTC. The encoded protein is CAYRQGNNEQYF. The J gene is TRBJ2-7, the V gene TRBV30; TRBD1 agrees at 7 bases. The CDR3 contains 12 residues. CDR1 is GTSNPN, CDR2 SVGIG, per germline (reference sequence). The ends lost 7 bases at V and 5 bases at J; junction bases unmatched: 8.